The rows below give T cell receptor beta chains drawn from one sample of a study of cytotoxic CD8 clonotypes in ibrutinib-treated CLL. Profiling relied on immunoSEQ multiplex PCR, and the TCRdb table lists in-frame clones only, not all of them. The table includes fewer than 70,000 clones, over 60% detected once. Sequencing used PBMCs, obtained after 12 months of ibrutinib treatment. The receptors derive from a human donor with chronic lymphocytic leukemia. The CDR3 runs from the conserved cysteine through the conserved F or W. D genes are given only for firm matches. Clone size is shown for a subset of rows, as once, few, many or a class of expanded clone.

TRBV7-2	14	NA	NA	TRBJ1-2	TGTGCCAGCAGCGAAGCCCTTACTCAACCTGGCTACACCTTC	CASSEALTQPGYTF
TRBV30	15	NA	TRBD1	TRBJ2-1	TGTGCCTGGAGTGCAATCCGGGACAGGTCTAATGAGCAGTTCTTC	CAWSAIRDRSNEQFF
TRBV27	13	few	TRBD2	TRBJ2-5	TGTGCCAGCAGCAGCGGGACCCAAGAGACCCAGTACTTC	CASSSGTQETQYF
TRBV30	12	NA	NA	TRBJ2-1	TGTGCCTGGAGTGTACCGGGGCCTGAGCAGTTCTTC	CAWSVPGPEQFF
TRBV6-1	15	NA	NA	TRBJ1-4	TGTGCCAGCAGTGATACGGGGGCAGCTAATGAAAAACTGTTTTTT	CASSDTGAANEKLFF
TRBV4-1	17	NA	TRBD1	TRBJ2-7	TGCGCCAGCAGCCAAAGTCTCGGGGGACAGGGGGCTTACGAGCAGTACTTC	CASSQSLGGQGAYEQYF
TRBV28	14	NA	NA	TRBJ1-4	TGTGCCAGCAGCCGCTGGGGAGTCGGAGAAAAACTGTTTTTT	CASSRWGVGEKLFF
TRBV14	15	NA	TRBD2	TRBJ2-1	TGTGCCACCTCCATAATAGCGGGAGTTTCGAATGAGCAGTTCTTC	CATSIIAGVSNEQFF
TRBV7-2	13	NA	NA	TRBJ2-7	TGTGCCAGCAGCTTAGACAGGACCTACGAGCAGTACTTC	CASSLDRTYEQYF
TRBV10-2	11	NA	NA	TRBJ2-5	TGCGCCAGCAGCGAATTAGAGACCCAGTACTTC	CASSELETQYF
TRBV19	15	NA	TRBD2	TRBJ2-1	TGTGCCAGTAGTAGTCCTAGCGGGATGGTGGATGAGCAGTTCTTC	CASSSPSGMVDEQFF
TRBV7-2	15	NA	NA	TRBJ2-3	TGTGCCAGCAGCCCCGGGCCCGACCCCACAGATACGCAGTATTTT	CASSPGPDPTDTQYF
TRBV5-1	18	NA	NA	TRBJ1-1	TGCGCCAGCAGCTTGGTGGCGGGACTTGATGAAATGAACACTGAAGCTTTCTTT	CASSLVAGLDEMNTEAFF
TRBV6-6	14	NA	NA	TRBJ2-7	TGTGCCAGCAGTTACTCCCGGGACTCCTACGAGCAGTACTTC	CASSYSRDSYEQYF
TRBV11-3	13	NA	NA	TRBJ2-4	TGTGCCAGCAGCTTAGACCCGCGGGGAATTCAGTACTTC	CASSLDPRGIQYF
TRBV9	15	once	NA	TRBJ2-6	TGTGCCAGCAGCGTGGGATTCTCTGGGGCCAACGTCCTGACTTTC	CASSVGFSGANVLTF
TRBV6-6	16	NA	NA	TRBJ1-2	TGTGCCAGCAGCTCCATTCCAGCTCAGACAGACTATGGCTACACCTTC	CASSSIPAQTDYGYTF
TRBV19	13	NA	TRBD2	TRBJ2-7	TGTGCCAGTAGTATGGGACTAGGCTACGAGCAGTACTTC	CASSMGLGYEQYF
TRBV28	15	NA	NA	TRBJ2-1	TGTGCCAGCAGGCAAGCCGGGACATTAAACAATGAGCAGTTCTTC	CASRQAGTLNNEQFF
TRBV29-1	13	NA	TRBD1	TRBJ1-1	TGCAGCGTTGCCCTACGACAGGGGGCTGAAGCTTTCTTT	CSVALRQGAEAFF
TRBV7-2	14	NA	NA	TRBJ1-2	TGTGCCAGCAGCCCCTGGCCGGACCCAGGAGGCTACACCTTC	CASSPWPDPGGYTF
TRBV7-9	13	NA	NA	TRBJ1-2	TGTGCCAGCAGCTTAGCGACAGCGGATGGCTACACCTTC	CASSLATADGYTF
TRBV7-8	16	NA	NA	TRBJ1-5	TGTGCCAGCAGCTTAGCCGGGACGGCTTCTAATCAGCCCCAGCATTTT	CASSLAGTASNQPQHF
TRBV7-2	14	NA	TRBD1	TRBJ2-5	TGTGCCAGCAGCACAACAGGGGGCTGGGGGACCCAGTACTTC	CASSTTGGWGTQYF
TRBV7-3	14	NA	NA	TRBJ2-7	TGTGCCAGCAGCCCAGGACACCCGGGCTACGAGCAGTACTTC	CASSPGHPGYEQYF
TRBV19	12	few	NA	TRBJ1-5	TGTGCCAGTAGCAGGGGCAATCAGCCCCAGCATTTT	CASSRGNQPQHF
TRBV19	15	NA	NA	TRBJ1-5	TGTGCCAGTAGTATCGGTACAGATTCCAATCAGCCCCAGCATTTT	CASSIGTDSNQPQHF
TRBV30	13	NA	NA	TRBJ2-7	TGTGCCTGTACACGGGGGCCTCTGAACGAGCAGTACTTC	CACTRGPLNEQYF
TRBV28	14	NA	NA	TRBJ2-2	TGTGCCAGCAGGGACGTCCCGAACACCGGGGAGCTGTTTTTT	CASRDVPNTGELFF
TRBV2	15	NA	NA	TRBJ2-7	TGTGCCAGCGAGCTGTTACGACAAAGGGGTAACGAGCAGTACTTC	CASELLRQRGNEQYF
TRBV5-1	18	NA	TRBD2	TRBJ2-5	TGCGCCAGCAACATCTTCATGGGAGGGGACCTCTACCAAGAGACCCAGTACTTC	CASNIFMGGDLYQETQYF
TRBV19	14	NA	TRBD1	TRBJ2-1	TGTGCCAGTAGTATAGACAGGGGGCGCGGGGAGCAGTTCTTC	CASSIDRGRGEQFF
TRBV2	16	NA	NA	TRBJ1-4	TGTGCCAGCAGTGGGTCTGACAGTGCAACTAATGAAAAACTGTTTTTT	CASSGSDSATNEKLFF
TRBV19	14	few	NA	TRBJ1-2	TGTGCCAGTAGTATACTCGGGCCTGGGGATGGCTACACCTTC	CASSILGPGDGYTF
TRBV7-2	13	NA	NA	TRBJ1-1	TGTGCCAGCAGCTTGGAGGTGAAGACTGAAGCTTTCTTT	CASSLEVKTEAFF
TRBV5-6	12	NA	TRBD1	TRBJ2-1	TGTGCCAGCAGCTCCCCCGGGACAGGGGAGTTCTTC	CASSSPGTGEFF
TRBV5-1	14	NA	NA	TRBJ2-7	TGCGCCAGCAGCTTGGGCGAATTTCCCTACGAGCAGTACTTC	CASSLGEFPYEQYF
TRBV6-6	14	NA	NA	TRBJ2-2	TGTGCCAGCAGTTCCGCACAGAACACCGGGGAGCTGTTTTTT	CASSSAQNTGELFF
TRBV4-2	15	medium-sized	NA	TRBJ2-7	TGTGCCAGCAGCCAAGAAGCCTCTCCATCCTACGAGCAGTACTTC	CASSQEASPSYEQYF
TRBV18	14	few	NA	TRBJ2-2	TGTGCCAGCTCACCAGCAGGAAACACCGGGGAGCTGTTTTTT	CASSPAGNTGELFF
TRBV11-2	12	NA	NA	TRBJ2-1	TGTGCCAGCAGCTTAGCCCTCAATGAGCAGTTCTTC	CASSLALNEQFF
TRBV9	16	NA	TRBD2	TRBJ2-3	TGTGCCAGCAGCGAACTAGCGGGAGGGAGCACAGATACGCAGTATTTT	CASSELAGGSTDTQYF
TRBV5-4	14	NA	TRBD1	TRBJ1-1	TGTGCCAGCAGCCATGATCAGGGGGCCACTGAAGCTTTCTTT	CASSHDQGATEAFF
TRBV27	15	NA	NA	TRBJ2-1	TGTGCCAGCAATGAGCGATGGGCAGGTGACAATGAGCAGTTCTTC	CASNERWAGDNEQFF
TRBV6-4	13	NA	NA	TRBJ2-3	TGTGCCACCCGAGGACGGGCGACAGATACGCAGTATTTT	CATRGRATDTQYF
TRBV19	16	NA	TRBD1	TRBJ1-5	TGTGCCAGTAGCCTCGGGACAGGGAATGGCAATCAGCCCCAGCATTTT	CASSLGTGNGNQPQHF
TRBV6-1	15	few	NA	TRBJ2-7	TGTGCCAGCAGTCCCCGCGGGACAGACTCCTACGAGCAGTACTTC	CASSPRGTDSYEQYF
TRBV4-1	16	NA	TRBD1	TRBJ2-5	TGCGCCAGCAGCCAAGGCGGGACAGGGCGATGGGAGACCCAGTACTTC	CASSQGGTGRWETQYF